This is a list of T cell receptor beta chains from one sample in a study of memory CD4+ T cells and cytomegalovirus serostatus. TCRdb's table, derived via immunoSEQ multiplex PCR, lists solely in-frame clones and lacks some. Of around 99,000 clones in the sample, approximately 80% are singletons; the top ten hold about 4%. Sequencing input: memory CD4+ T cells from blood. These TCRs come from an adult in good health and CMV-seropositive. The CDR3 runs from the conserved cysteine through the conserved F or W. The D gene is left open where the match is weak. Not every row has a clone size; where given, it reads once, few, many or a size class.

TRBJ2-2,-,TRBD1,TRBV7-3,CASSSGTGITVTGELFF,TGTGCCAGCAGCTCAGGGACAGGGATAACCGTGACCGGGGAGCTGTTTTTT
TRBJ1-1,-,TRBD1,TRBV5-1,CASSLDPRRDRGLAFF,TGCGCCAGCAGCTTGGATCCCCGGCGGGACAGAGGGTTGGCTTTCTTT
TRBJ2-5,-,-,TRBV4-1,CASSQRKGRNQETQYF,TGCGCCAGCAGCCAACGGAAGGGGAGGAACCAAGAGACCCAGTACTTC
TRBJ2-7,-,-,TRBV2,CASHVGREYEQYF,TGTGCCAGCCACGTCGGCAGGGAATACGAGCAGTACTTC
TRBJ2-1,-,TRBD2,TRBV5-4,CASSTGGSDEQFF,TGTGCCAGCAGTACGGGAGGGAGCGATGAGCAGTTCTTC
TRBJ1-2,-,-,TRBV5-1,CASSLEGRRGYTF,TGCGCCAGCAGCTTGGAGGGAAGAAGGGGCTACACCTTC
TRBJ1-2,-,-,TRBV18,CASSPGQIGYGYTF,TGTGCCAGCTCACCCGGGCAGATTGGCTATGGCTACACCTTC
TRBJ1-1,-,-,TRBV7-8,CASSLELNTEAFF,TGTGCCAGCAGCTTAGAGCTGAACACTGAAGCTTTCTTT
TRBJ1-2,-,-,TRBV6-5,CGVGTGTYGYTF,TGTGGAGTAGGTACGGGGACCTATGGCTACACCTTC
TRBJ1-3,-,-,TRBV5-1,CASSLEAGGTGNTIYF,TGCGCCAGCAGCTTGGAGGCAGGAGGGACTGGAAACACCATATATTTT
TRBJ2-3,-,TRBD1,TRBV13,CASSAGGWGDTQYF,TGTGCCAGCAGCGCAGGGGGCTGGGGAGATACGCAGTATTTT
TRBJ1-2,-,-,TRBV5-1,CASSLGGYGPNGYTF,TGCGCCAGCAGCTTGGGAGGGTACGGGCCTAATGGCTACACCTTC
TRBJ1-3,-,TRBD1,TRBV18,CASSGQGAGGNTIYF,TGTGCCAGCTCAGGACAGGGGGCTGGCGGAAACACCATATATTTT
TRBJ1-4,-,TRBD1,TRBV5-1,CASSFIGTDDEKLFF,TGCGCCAGCAGCTTCATCGGGACAGACGATGAAAAACTGTTTTTT
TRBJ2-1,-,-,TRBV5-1,CASSSGLDQAINEQFF,TGCGCCAGCAGCTCGGGGTTGGACCAGGCTATTAATGAGCAGTTCTTC
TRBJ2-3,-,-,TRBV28,CASSLGQLDTQYF,TGTGCCAGCAGCCTAGGACAGTTAGATACGCAGTATTTT
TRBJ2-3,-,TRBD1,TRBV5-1,CASSGTGDTDTQYF,TGCGCCAGCAGCGGGACAGGAGACACAGATACGCAGTATTTT
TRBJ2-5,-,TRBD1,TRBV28,CASSPPDRPTQETQYF,TGTGCCAGCAGTCCCCCGGACAGGCCAACCCAAGAGACCCAGTACTTC
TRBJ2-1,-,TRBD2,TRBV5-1,CASSVLAGGPYEQFF,TGCGCCAGCAGCGTGCTAGCGGGAGGGCCGTATGAGCAGTTCTTC
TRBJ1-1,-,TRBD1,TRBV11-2,CASRPRGPDTEAFF,TGTGCCAGCAGACCCAGGGGGCCGGACACTGAAGCTTTCTTT
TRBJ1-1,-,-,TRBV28,CASRYGGPGNTEAFF,TGTGCCAGCAGATACGGGGGTCCCGGGAACACTGAAGCTTTCTTT
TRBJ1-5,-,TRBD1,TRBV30,CAWSDGQGWNQPQHF,TGTGCCTGGAGTGATGGACAGGGCTGGAATCAGCCCCAGCATTTT
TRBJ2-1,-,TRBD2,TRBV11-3,CASSLGTSGYNEQFF,TGTGCCAGCAGCTTAGGGACTAGCGGCTACAATGAGCAGTTCTTC
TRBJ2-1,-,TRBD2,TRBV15,CATSRGASGSYEQFF,TGTGCCACCAGCAGAGGGGCTAGCGGGAGCTATGAGCAGTTCTTC
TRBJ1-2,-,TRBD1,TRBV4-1,CASSQEEGARGYTF,TGCGCCAGCAGCCAAGAAGAGGGGGCGAGGGGCTACACCTTC
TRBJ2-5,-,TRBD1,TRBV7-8,CASSQQGRQETQYF,TGTGCCAGCAGCCAACAGGGGCGGCAAGAGACCCAGTACTTC
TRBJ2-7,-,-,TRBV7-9,CASSPQNYEQYF,TGTGCCAGCAGCCCCCAGAACTACGAGCAGTACTTC
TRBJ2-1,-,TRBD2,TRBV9,CASSSPRGLAGGPPHEQFF,TGTGCCAGCAGCTCCCCTCGGGGACTAGCGGGAGGGCCGCCCCATGAGCAGTTCTTC
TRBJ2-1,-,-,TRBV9,CASSVVPSLANEQFF,TGTGCCAGCAGCGTAGTACCGTCCCTAGCGAATGAGCAGTTCTTC
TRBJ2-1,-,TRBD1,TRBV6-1,CASRMTGNNEQFF,TGTGCCAGCAGAATGACAGGGAACAATGAGCAGTTCTTC
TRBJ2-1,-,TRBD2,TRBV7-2,CASSRVAGAGTNEQFF,TGTGCCAGCAGCCGGGTAGCGGGAGCGGGTACGAATGAGCAGTTCTTC
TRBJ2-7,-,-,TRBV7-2,CASSLSGQGYEQYF,TGTGCCAGCAGCTTAAGTGGTCAGGGCTACGAGCAGTACTTC
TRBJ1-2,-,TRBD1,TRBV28,CASSRTGANYGYTF,TGTGCCAGCAGTCGGACAGGAGCTAACTATGGCTACACCTTC
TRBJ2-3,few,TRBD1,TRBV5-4,CASSPTGGSSDTQYF,TGTGCCAGCAGCCCGACAGGGGGTAGCTCAGATACGCAGTATTTT
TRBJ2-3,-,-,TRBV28,CASRSVHTDTQYF,TGTGCCAGCAGGTCGGTGCACACAGATACGCAGTATTTT
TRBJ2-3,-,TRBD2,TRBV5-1,CASSPGGTNTDTQYF,TGCGCCAGCAGCCCGGGAGGGACCAACACAGATACGCAGTATTTT
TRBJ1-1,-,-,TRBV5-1,CASSPDSVMNTEAFF,TGCGCCAGCAGCCCGGACTCAGTCATGAACACTGAAGCTTTCTTT
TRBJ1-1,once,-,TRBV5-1,CASSLDPNTEAFF,TGCGCCAGCAGCTTGGACCCGAACACTGAAGCTTTCTTT
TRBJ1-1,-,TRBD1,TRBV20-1,CSAPGGTEAFF,TGCAGTGCTCCAGGGGGGACTGAAGCTTTCTTT
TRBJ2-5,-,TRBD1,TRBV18,CASSPRTGAEETQYF,TGTGCCAGCTCACCCAGGACAGGAGCGGAAGAGACCCAGTACTTC
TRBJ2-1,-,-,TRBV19,CASSSRQRDSYNEQFF,TGTGCCAGTAGTTCTCGACAGCGTGACTCCTACAATGAGCAGTTCTTC
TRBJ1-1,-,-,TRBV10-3,CAISEGGKYTEAFF,TGTGCCATCAGTGAGGGGGGGAAATACACTGAAGCTTTCTTT
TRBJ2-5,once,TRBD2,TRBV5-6,CASSLELAGAETQYF,TGTGCCAGCAGCTTGGAACTAGCGGGAGCTGAGACCCAGTACTTC
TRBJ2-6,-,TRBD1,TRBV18,CASSPGQGAMFGANVLTF,TGTGCCAGCTCACCAGGACAGGGGGCAATGTTTGGGGCCAACGTCCTGACTTTC
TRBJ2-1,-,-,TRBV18,CASSPPLAGADEQFF,TGTGCCAGCTCACCACCGCTAGCAGGGGCGGATGAGCAGTTCTTC
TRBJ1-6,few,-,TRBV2,CASAKEHNSPLHF,TGTGCCAGCGCGAAGGAACATAATTCACCCCTCCACTTT
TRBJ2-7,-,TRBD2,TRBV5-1,CASSLGTSGRDEQYF,TGCGCCAGCAGCTTGGGCACTAGCGGGAGGGACGAGCAGTACTTC
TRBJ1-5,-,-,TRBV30,CAWKGRNNNQPQHF,TGTGCCTGGAAGGGGCGAAATAACAATCAGCCCCAGCATTTT
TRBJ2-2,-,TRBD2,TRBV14,CASSQRIAGASGELFF,TGTGCCAGCAGCCAGCGGATAGCGGGAGCGTCCGGGGAGCTGTTTTTT